Following are 9 T cell receptor beta chains from one sample sequenced in a study of T-cell reconstitution after alpha-beta-depleted transplantation in children. The TCRbeta library incorporated unique molecular identifiers. TCRdb analysed the PCR reads with MiXCR anew, one entry per CDR3 protein. The repertoire holds almost 600,000 distinct CDR3 sequences, 20% to 30% seen once, with around a third in the top ten. The sample was PBMCs, taken before TCRalphabeta/CD19-depleted stem cell transplant. These receptors came from a boy younger than two with Wiskott-Aldrich syndrome, due to receive a stem cell transplant.

The CDR3 region is CSARLGRGIGQPQHF. The CDR3 DNA reads TGCAGTGCTAGGCTGGGAAGGGGAATCGGTCAGCCCCAGCATTTT. The J gene is TRBJ1-5, the V gene TRBV20-1; D possibly corresponds to TRBD1 (5 bases). Trimming removed 3 bases from V and 6 bases from J, with 18 bases in between. The CDR3 is 15 residues long. Germline V lookup: CDR1 DFQATT, CDR2 SNEGSKA (reference sequence).

This clonotype was detected only once. This chain connects TRBV6-1 to TRBJ2-3; D is perhaps TRBD2 (5 bases). Looked up from germline, CDR1 is MNHNS and CDR2 is SASEGT. The CDR3 extends over 15 amino acids. Trimming took 5 bases from V and 3 from J, leaving 15 bases between them. The CDR3 DNA reads TGTGCCAGCAGTCCTTGGCGGGTCGAAACAGATACGCAGTATTTT. Translating gives CASSPWRVETDTQYF.

In DNA form, the CDR3 reads TGCAGTGCTACCGGGCTAACTAATGAAAAACTGTTTTTT. This encodes CSATGLTNEKLFF. V is TRBV20-1 and J is TRBJ1-4; D not resolved. The CDR3 extends over 13 amino acids. Trimming shortened V by 4 bases and J by 1 base, and 7 bases separated the two germline ends. Germline-derived CDR1 and CDR2 are DFQATT and SNEGSKA (reference sequence).

This chain connects TRBV28 to TRBJ1-6; 7 bases map to TRBD1. Germline V CDR1 and CDR2: MDHEN, SYDVKM. V shed 4 bases, J shed 8 bases, and the junction held 8 bases outside the gene matches. The length of the CDR3 is 15 residues. The chain's CDR3 is CASSSTGTEYSPLHF. The CDR3 DNA is TGTGCCAGCAGTTCAACCGGGACAGAATATTCACCCCTCCACTTT.

The chain couples TRBV10-3 to TRBJ2-5, with TRBD2 as a possible D gene (5 bases). V dropped 3 bases and J dropped 1 base, with 12 bases sitting between them. The CDR3 is 15 amino acids. Germline CDR1 reads ENHRY; CDR2 reads SYGVKD. Here the CDR3 reads CAISDRGSGQETQYF. Here the CDR3 DNA reads TGTGCCATCAGTGACCGGGGTAGTGGCCAAGAGACCCAGTACTTC.

The sample holds a few counts of this clonotype. This sequence joins TRBV20-1 and TRBJ1-5, with D unclear. Germline lookup yields CDR1 DFQATT and CDR2 SNEGSKA (reference sequence). The ends were cut back, 4 bases at V and 4 bases at J, with 11 bases in the middle. The CDR3 runs 13 residues. The CDR3 bases are TGCAGTGCTATGACCGGGGTGAATCAGCCCCAGCATTTT. Translation gives CSAMTGVNQPQHF.

V usage is TRBV5-1 and J usage is TRBJ1-1, with 7 bases lining up with TRBD1. CDR1 is SGHRS and CDR2 is YFSETQ in the germline V gene. CDR3 length: 16 residues. V was clipped by 3 bases and J by 0 bases; unmatched bases: 8. The CDR3 protein is CASSWGQLRMNTEAFF. CDR3 bases: TGCGCCAGCAGCTGGGGACAGCTGAGGATGAACACTGAAGCTTTCTTT. Complete variable domain (other parts from reference TRBV5-1 and TRBJ1-1): KAGVTQTPRYLIKTRGQQVTLSCSPISGHRSVSWYQQTPGQGLQFLFEYFSETQRNKGNFPGRFSGRQFSNSRSEMNVSTLELGDSALYLCASSWGQLRMNTEAFFGQGTRLTVV.

The V call is TRBV7-2, the J call TRBJ2-3; a weak D match, TRBD2 (6 bases). Germline V CDR1 and CDR2: SGHTA, FQGNSA. The V gene lost 2 bases and the J gene lost 4 bases, with 10 bases spanning the gap. The CDR3 has 14 amino acids. The CDR3 coding sequence is TGTGCCAGCAGCTTAAACCCTAGCGCAGATACGCAGTATTTT. Translated, it gives CASSLNPSADTQYF.

The chain recombines TRBV7-2 with TRBJ2-2; 8 bases match TRBD1. The CDR3 has 15 amino acids. V lost 3 bases, J lost 4 bases, and 4 bases stayed unmatched. CDR1 and CDR2 (germline): SGHTA, FQGNSA. CDR3 residues: CASSLGQAGTGELFF. The CDR3 DNA follows: TGTGCCAGCAGCTTGGGACAGGCGGGCACCGGGGAGCTGTTTTTT.